This is a list of T cell receptor beta chains from one sample in a study of T cells in localized non-small cell lung cancer. The assay was immunoSEQ multiplex PCR, and TCRdb's table has in-frame clones only and misses some. The table shows 2,100 or so clones, with roughly 34% occurring only once. Sequenced material: normal lung tissue next to the tumor, taken before any cancer treatment. The receptors originated from a male donor aged 60 or older with stage I squamous cell lung carcinoma. The CDR3 runs from the conserved cysteine through the conserved F or W. Fields, in order: V gene, clone size, J gene, D gene, CDR3 DNA, CDR3 protein. A D gene is named only where the DNA matches it firmly. A row's size may be missing; if present it is once, few, many or a size class.

>TRBV11-3|-|TRBJ2-1|TRBD2
TGTGCCAGCGGCCGACTAGCGGGAGGGCCCAACAATGAGCAGTTCTTC
CASGRLAGGPNNEQFF
>TRBV6-8|few|TRBJ2-5|TRBD2
TGTGCCAGCATTCTAGCGGGAGAAGAGACCCAGTACTTC
CASILAGEETQYF
>TRBV29-1|-|TRBJ2-1|-
TGCAGCGTTGAAGGCCAGGACCGCCGCTCCTACAATGAGCAGTTCTTC
CSVEGQDRRSYNEQFF
>TRBV6-8|large|TRBJ1-1|TRBD1
TGTGCCAGCAGAGAGACAGGGGAAACTGAAGCTTTCTTT
CASRETGETEAFF
>TRBV12-5|-|TRBJ1-1|TRBD1
TGTGCTAGTGGCTCGGACAGGACTACTGAAGCTTTCTTT
CASGSDRTTEAFF
>TRBV11-3|-|TRBJ1-1|TRBD1
TGTGCCAGCAGCTTGTTCCCAGGGGGCGGGACTGAAGCTTTCTTT
CASSLFPGGGTEAFF
>TRBV2|medium-sized|TRBJ2-3|-
TGTGCCAGCAGTGAACCAGGGACTAGCACAGATACGCAGTATTTT
CASSEPGTSTDTQYF
>TRBV11-3|-|TRBJ2-7|-
TGTGCCAGCAGCTTAGAGAGTAGCTCCTACGAGCAGTACTTC
CASSLESSSYEQYF
>TRBV7-7|-|TRBJ2-1|TRBD2
TGTGCCAGCAGCTTAGGGCTAGCGGGAGAGCACTCCTACAATGAGCAGTTCTTC
CASSLGLAGEHSYNEQFF
>TRBV30|-|TRBJ2-7|-
TGTGCCTGGAGTTCTAATTACGAGCAGTACTTC
CAWSSNYEQYF
>TRBV19|once|TRBJ1-3|TRBD1
TGTGCCAGTAGTAGGGAGGACAGGGTCGCTGGAAACACCATATATTTT
CASSREDRVAGNTIYF
>TRBV11-3|few|TRBJ2-1|-
TGTGCCAGCAGCTTGGGCGGAGGGCGGGTAGGTTCCTACAATGAGCAGTTCTTC
CASSLGGGRVGSYNEQFF
>TRBV29-1|-|TRBJ2-1|TRBD1
TGCAGCGTTGGGGGACAGGGCTACAATGAGCAGTTCTTC
CSVGGQGYNEQFF
>TRBV19|-|TRBJ1-5|TRBD1
TGTGCCAGTACCCCGGGACAGGGGAGAAATAGCAATCAGCCCCAGCATTTT
CASTPGQGRNSNQPQHF
>TRBV11-3|medium-sized|TRBJ1-5|TRBD1
TGTGCCAGCAGCCAGTGGACAGGGGGTTTTGCAAATCAGCCCCAGCATTTT
CASSQWTGGFANQPQHF
>TRBV9|medium-sized|TRBJ2-7|-
TGTGCCAGCAGCGCCCGGGACGGAAGCTCCTACGAGCAGTACTTC
CASSARDGSSYEQYF
>TRBV5-1|few|TRBJ1-5|-
TGCGCCAGCAGCTTGGCACCGGGGGGTGGTGACAATCAGCCCCAGCATTTT
CASSLAPGGGDNQPQHF
>TRBV11-3|-|TRBJ1-4|-
TGTGCCAGCAGTTCACGAGGGGGACGGCCGAATGAAAAACTGTTTTTT
CASSSRGGRPNEKLFF
>TRBV11-3|medium-sized|TRBJ1-2|-
TGTGCCAGCAGCTCCCCCGACAACAGGGACGGCTACACCTTC
CASSSPDNRDGYTF
>TRBV30|large|TRBJ2-1|TRBD2
TGTGCCTGGAGGGGGTGGTGGAGTAGCGGGTGGTACTACAATGAGCAGTTCTTC
CAWRGWWSSGWYYNEQFF
>TRBV11-3|-|TRBJ1-3|-
TGTGCCAGCAGCTGGAGGTGGGGGGACCGAAACACCATATATTTT
CASSWRWGDRNTIYF
>TRBV6-8|-|TRBJ1-1|TRBD1
TGTGCCAGCAGTTACAGTATGACAGGGGACACTGAAGCTTTCTTT
CASSYSMTGDTEAFF
>TRBV6-8|medium-sized|TRBJ2-7|-
TGTGCCATCAGTCCCGGGACGGCAATCTACGAGCAGTACTTC
CAISPGTAIYEQYF
>TRBV23-1|-|TRBJ2-3|TRBD1
TGCGCCAGCAGTCAATCGCTTGGGACAGGCACAGATACGCAGTATTTT
CASSQSLGTGTDTQYF
>TRBV6-8|few|TRBJ1-4|TRBD1
TGTGCCAGCAGAACGACAGGGGGTGGGGAAAAACTGTTTTTT
CASRTTGGGEKLFF
>TRBV25-1|-|TRBJ1-3|TRBD1
TGTGCCAGCAGGACCACAGGGGGCGGGGGAAACACCATATATTTT
CASRTTGGGGNTIYF
>TRBV28|-|TRBJ1-4|-
TGTGCCAGCAGTTCTCAGGGGACGGGTTCAACTAATGAAAAACTGTTTTTT
CASSSQGTGSTNEKLFF
>TRBV16|-|TRBJ2-7|-
TGTGCCAGCAGCCAATTATTAGGGGGGTCCTACGAGCAGTACTTC
CASSQLLGGSYEQYF
>TRBV10-2|-|TRBJ1-2|-
TGCGCCAGCAGTTTGGAACCCTATGGCTACACCTTC
CASSLEPYGYTF
>TRBV11-3|few|TRBJ1-1|TRBD1
TGTGCCAGCAAGAACAGGGGTCAGTACACTGAAGCTTTCTTT
CASKNRGQYTEAFF
>TRBV2|-|TRBJ2-1|-
TGTGCCAGTTCGCCTAGCTACCGGGCCCATGAGCAGTTCTTC
CASSPSYRAHEQFF
>TRBV28|-|TRBJ1-3|-
TGTGCCAGCACCCATCCCATCTCTGGAAACACCATATATTTT
CASTHPISGNTIYF